Following are 28 T cell receptor beta chains from one sample sequenced in a study of T-cell reconstitution after alpha-beta-depleted transplantation in children. As it was prepared, the TCRbeta library received unique molecular identifiers. TCRdb redid the calling of the PCR reads with MiXCR, one entry per CDR3 protein. The table lists roughly 500,000 distinct CDR3 sequences, 32% of them singletons, with more than 2% in the top ten. Sequenced material: PBMCs from the stem cell graft donor, taken from the stem cell graft. Receptors originate from a human donor who donated a stem cell graft to a child with aplastic anemia.

The genes are TRBV19 and TRBJ2-5, with a weak D call TRBD2 (6 bases). The V gene lost 3 bases and the J gene lost 2 bases, with 13 bases spanning the gap. CDR1 is LNHDA and CDR2 is SQIVND in the germline V gene (reference sequence). There are 15 residues in the CDR3. The CDR3 loop is CASSMWGDRQETQYF. The CDR3 bases are TGTGCCAGTAGTATGTGGGGGGATAGACAAGAGACCCAGTACTTC.

This clonotype was counted once. The J gene is TRBJ2-1, the V gene TRBV14, with TRBD2 matching over 10 bases. This CDR3 has 17 residues. Germline values: CDR1 SGHDN, CDR2 FVKESK. Trimming removed 0 bases from V and 3 bases from J; junction bases left unmatched: 5. The CDR3 nucleotides are TGTGCCAGCAGCCAAGATTTCGGACTAGCGGACTACAATGAGCAGTTCTTC. It translates to CASSQDFGLADYNEQFF.

This clonotype showed up just a few times. V usage is TRBV10-3 and J usage is TRBJ2-3; 9 bases line up with TRBD2. The germline CDR1 and CDR2 sequences are ENHRY and SYGVKD. The CDR3 runs 17 residues. Losses at the gene ends were 4 bases for V and 0 bases for J; bases not matched to a gene: 8. The CDR3 reads CAISAALLAGSTDTQYF. For the CDR3, the DNA is TGTGCCATCAGTGCAGCCCTGCTAGCGGGAAGCACAGATACGCAGTATTTT.

The rearrangement joins TRBV4-2 to TRBJ1-2; D remains unclear. Trimming took off 0 bases at V and 4 bases at J, with 12 bases between the two ends. The CDR3 extends over 15 amino acids. Germline V gene data show CDR1 as LGHNA and CDR2 as YNFKEQ. The CDR3 region has the DNA TGTGCCAGCAGCCAAGATCGCCAGGACTTCTATGGCTACACCTTC. This encodes CASSQDRQDFYGYTF.

This rearrangement joins TRBV4-1 to TRBJ2-6, with unresolved D. Germline loops: CDR1 MGHRA, CDR2 YSYEKL. The germline V and J ends were trimmed by 0 bases and 1 base, with 7 bases remaining between them. The length of the CDR3 is 16 residues. In nucleotides, the CDR3 is TGCGCCAGCAGCCAAGATGACGGATCTGGGGCCAACGTCCTGACTTTC. It translates to CASSQDDGSGANVLTF.

CDR3 sequence (DNA): TGCAGCGTTGAGACAGTGCAGGGTCAGCCCCAGCATTTT. This encodes CSVETVQGQPQHF. This chain links TRBV29-1 with TRBJ1-5; a possible D gene is TRBD1 (5 bases). The germline CDR1 and CDR2 sequences are SQVTM and ANQGSEA. V shed 3 bases and J shed 6 bases, with 12 bases lying between them. This CDR3 region has 13 residues. The full variable domain, completed using reference TRBV29-1 and TRBJ1-5, is SAVISQKPSRDICQRGTSLTIQCQVDSQVTMMFWYRQQPGQSLTLIATANQGSEATYESGFVIDKFPISRPNLTFSTLTVSNMSPEDSSIYLCSVETVQGQPQHFGDGTRLSIL.

This chain connects TRBV4-3 to TRBJ2-1; D gene uncertain. The CDR3 loop spans 14 amino acids. Trimming took 5 bases from V and 5 from J, leaving 13 bases between them. Germline V gives CDR1 LGHNA, CDR2 YSLEER. For the CDR3, the DNA is TGCGCCAGCAGCATGTATGATGGGAACAATGAGCAGTTCTTC. Translating it yields CASSMYDGNNEQFF.

The CDR3: CASSSSSQGGSPLHF. CDR3 nucleotide sequence: TGTGCCAGCAGCTCATCCAGCCAGGGGGGTTCACCCCTCCACTTT. This chain joins TRBV7-8 and TRBJ1-6; 7 bases align to TRBD1. The V gene end was trimmed by 4 bases and the J gene end by 9 bases; junction bases not matched to a gene: 9. This CDR3 is built from 15 residues. Germline CDR1 is SGHVS and CDR2 is FQNEAQ. Drawing the rest from reference TRBV7-8 and TRBJ1-6, the complete variable domain is GAGVSQSPRYKVAKRGQDVALRCDPISGHVSLFWYQQALGQGPEFLTYFQNEAQLDKSGLPSDRFFAERPEGSVSTLKIQRTQQEDSAVYLCASSSSSQGGSPLHFGNGTRLTVT.

This clonotype was seen a handful of times. J is TRBJ1-2 and V is TRBV5-6, with D uncertain. Germline CDR1 and CDR2: SGHDT and YYEEEE. V shed 4 bases and J shed 8 bases, with 15 bases lying between them. The CDR3 contains 13 residues. For the CDR3, the DNA is TGTGCCAGCAGCCGAGCCGGGCACTGGGGCTACACCTTC. Amino acids: CASSRAGHWGYTF.

The J gene is TRBJ1-4, the V gene TRBV6-1, with a tentative D call TRBD1 (5 bases). Trimming pared 4 bases from V and 5 bases from J, leaving 11 bases between. Germline values: CDR1 MNHNS, CDR2 SASEGT. The CDR3 runs 14 residues. CDR3 bases: TGTGCCAGCAGTGGTTCCCGGACAAATGAAAAACTGTTTTTT. It specifies CASSGSRTNEKLFF.

The chain employs TRBV29-1 and TRBJ1-1; the D gene is possibly TRBD1 (5 bases). There are 14 residues in the CDR3. The V and J ends lost 0 bases and 10 bases respectively, with 18 bases between them. CDR1 SQVTM and CDR2 ANQGSEA come from the germline V gene. CDR3 loop: CSVEDWGGGGGAFF. The CDR3 DNA reads as TGCAGCGTTGAAGATTGGGGGGGAGGAGGTGGAGCTTTCTTT.

This chain joins TRBV20-1 and TRBJ2-5; 12 bases are a match to TRBD1. Losses at the gene ends were 5 bases for V and 4 bases for J; bases not matched to a gene: 5. This CDR3 spans 14 amino acids. The germline gives CDR1 DFQATT, CDR2 SNEGSKA (reference sequence). CDR3 coding DNA: TGCAGTGCTGACCGGGACAGGGGGCCAGAGACCCAGTACTTC. It yields the protein CSADRDRGPETQYF.

This clonotype was counted only a few times. The chain carries TRBV5-1 and TRBJ2-3; 9 bases agree with TRBD2. This CDR3 region has 15 residues. Germline values: CDR1 SGHRS, CDR2 YFSETQ. Losses at the gene ends were 1 base for V and 2 bases for J; bases not matched to a gene: 2. CDR3 protein: CASSLRLADTDTQYF. In DNA form, the CDR3 reads TGCGCCAGCAGCTTGAGACTAGCGGACACAGATACGCAGTATTTT.

The rearrangement joins TRBV6-2 or TRBV6-3 to TRBJ1-1, with D possibly being TRBD1 (6 bases). V shed 0 bases and J shed 3 bases, with 17 bases lying between them. Germline V gene lookup returns CDR1 MNHEY and CDR2 SVGEGT. The CDR3 extends over 17 amino acids. The CDR3 sequence is CASSYSYLGGSYTEAFF. The CDR3 coding sequence is TGTGCCAGCAGTTACTCATACCTCGGGGGCAGTTACACTGAAGCTTTCTTT.

The chain is built from TRBV29-1 and TRBJ2-1; 9 positions match TRBD1. This CDR3 region has 14 residues. V shed 8 bases, J shed 7 bases, and the junction held 12 bases outside the gene matches. Germline-derived CDR1 and CDR2 are SQVTM and ANQGSEA. This chain's CDR3 is CSFWTGEPLNEQFF. The DNA for the CDR3 is TGCAGCTTCTGGACAGGGGAACCTCTTAATGAGCAGTTCTTC.

The rearrangement links TRBV29-1 to TRBJ1-2; D is ambiguous. The V gene lost 7 bases and the J gene lost 4 bases, with 16 bases spanning the gap. The CDR3 covers 13 residues. Germline V gene sequence: CDR1 SQVTM, CDR2 ANQGSEA. CDR3 residues: CSAKYLRGYGYTF. The DNA for the CDR3 is TGCAGCGCCAAATACCTACGAGGCTATGGCTACACCTTC.

The chain recombines TRBV20-1 with TRBJ2-5; possibly TRBD1 for D (6 bases). CDR3 size: 12 residues. Looked up from germline, CDR1 is DFQATT and CDR2 is SNEGSKA (reference sequence). With 8 bases removed from V and 1 base from J, the gap between germline ends came to 11 bases. Written as DNA, the CDR3 is TGCAGTTCGAACAGGGCCCAAGAGACCCAGTACTTC. The encoded protein is CSSNRAQETQYF.

This clonotype was seen only a few times. The chain links TRBV5-5 to TRBJ1-1; tentative D call: TRBD1 (5 bases). The germline V gene has CDR1 SGHKS and CDR2 YYEKEE (reference sequence). This CDR3 has 16 residues. Trimming cost V 5 bases and J 1 base, with 18 bases left between them. This CDR3 is CASRQKTGTANTEAFF. The CDR3 DNA sequence: TGTGCCAGCAGACAAAAAACCGGGACGGCGAACACTGAAGCTTTCTTT.

CDR3 sequence reads: CASRGTGGGETQYF. In nucleotides, the CDR3 is TGTGCCAGCAGGGGGACCGGTGGGGGAGAGACCCAGTACTTC. V and J are TRBV28 and TRBJ2-5, with D perhaps assigned TRBD1 or TRBD2 (5 bases each). The germline V gene has CDR1 MDHEN and CDR2 SYDVKM. Deletions cut 6 bases from V and 4 bases from J, with 15 bases between. The CDR3 extends over 14 amino acids.

This clonotype has more than one count but fewer than ten. The gene calls are TRBV15 and TRBJ1-1; D call uncertain. CDR1 is LNHNV, CDR2 YYDKDF, per germline (reference sequence). The CDR3 sequence is 15 residues long. V dropped 1 base and J dropped 2 bases, with 11 bases sitting between them. This CDR3 is CATSRGNGPNTEAFF. In DNA form, the CDR3 reads TGTGCCACCAGCAGAGGGAACGGGCCAAACACTGAAGCTTTCTTT.

This clonotype showed up just a few times. J is TRBJ1-4 and V is TRBV29-1; 9 bases align to TRBD1. Germline values: CDR1 SQVTM, CDR2 ANQGSEA. The V gene end was trimmed by 4 bases and the J gene end by 7 bases; junction bases not matched to a gene: 4. The CDR3 covers 13 residues. The CDR3 bases are TGCAGCGTTGGGGGACAGGGTCCTGAAAAACTGTTTTTT. Protein sequence: CSVGGQGPEKLFF.

CDR3 in DNA: TGTGCCAGCAGCTTAGATAGTAACGAGCAGTACGTC. It specifies CASSLDSNEQYV. The V gene is TRBV7-2, the J gene TRBJ2-7; D gene unclear. Per the germline V gene, CDR1 is SGHTA and CDR2 is FQGNSA. The V gene lost 1 base and the J gene lost 5 bases, with 6 bases spanning the gap. The CDR3 extends over 12 amino acids.

This clonotype showed up just a few times. The rearrangement uses TRBV24-1 and TRBJ1-1; a weak D match, TRBD1 (5 bases). Germline V lookup: CDR1 KGHDR, CDR2 SFDVKD. There are 14 residues in the CDR3. The V end lost 7 bases, the J end lost 8 bases, and 19 bases lay between the germline ends. DNA of the CDR3: TGTGCCACCAGCGGCGACTCCTCGGGGGAAGAAGCTTTCTTT. It translates to CATSGDSSGEEAFF.

The chain combines TRBV4-2 with TRBJ1-1; D call uncertain. Germline assignment: CDR1 LGHNA and CDR2 YNFKEQ. Trimming removed 0 bases at V and 1 base at J, with 6 bases between. This CDR3 has 14 amino acids. The CDR3, as DNA: TGTGCCAGCAGCCAAGACGCCCCGAACACTGAAGCTTTCTTT. Its translation: CASSQDAPNTEAFF.

This clonotype was found once. The chain uses TRBV30 and TRBJ2-2; 9 nucleotides align to TRBD1. Germline-derived CDR1 and CDR2 are GTSNPN and SVGIG (reference sequence). The CDR3 totals 16 residues. With 2 bases clipped from V and 1 base from J, the junction kept 5 bases outside the gene matches. The chain's CDR3 is CAWSPPGQGNTGELFF. The CDR3 DNA is TGTGCCTGGAGTCCCCCGGGACAGGGGAACACCGGGGAGCTGTTTTTT.

This clonotype was counted between two and nine times. The chain employs TRBV20-1 and TRBJ1-2, with TRBD1 matching over 7 bases. The V segment lost 1 base and the J segment 4 bases; nucleotides outside the gene matches: 9. CDR1 is DFQATT, CDR2 SNEGSKA, per germline (reference sequence). The CDR3 contains 15 residues. The CDR3: CSARARQGSTYGYTF. The CDR3 DNA reads TGCAGTGCTAGAGCCCGACAGGGCAGTACCTATGGCTACACCTTC.

J is TRBJ2-1 and V is TRBV24-1, with 10 bases identical to TRBD1. The CDR3 covers 15 residues. Germline CDR1 KGHDR, CDR2 SFDVKD. With V trimmed by 3 bases and J by 6 bases, 4 bases remained unmatched. The CDR3 DNA follows: TGTGCCACCAGTGATCCGGGACAGGGGAGCAATGAGCAGTTCTTC. As protein: CATSDPGQGSNEQFF.

The sample holds a few counts of this clonotype. The chain carries TRBV7-8 and TRBJ2-1, with D perhaps assigned TRBD1 or TRBD2 (5 bases each). V was clipped by 5 bases and J by 7 bases, with 21 bases between them. Looked up from germline, CDR1 is SGHVS and CDR2 is FQNEAQ. The CDR3 spans 16 residues. CDR3 residues: CASSPRWGSGTNEQFF. The CDR3 DNA follows: TGTGCCAGCAGCCCAAGGTGGGGGTCCGGAACAAATGAGCAGTTCTTC.